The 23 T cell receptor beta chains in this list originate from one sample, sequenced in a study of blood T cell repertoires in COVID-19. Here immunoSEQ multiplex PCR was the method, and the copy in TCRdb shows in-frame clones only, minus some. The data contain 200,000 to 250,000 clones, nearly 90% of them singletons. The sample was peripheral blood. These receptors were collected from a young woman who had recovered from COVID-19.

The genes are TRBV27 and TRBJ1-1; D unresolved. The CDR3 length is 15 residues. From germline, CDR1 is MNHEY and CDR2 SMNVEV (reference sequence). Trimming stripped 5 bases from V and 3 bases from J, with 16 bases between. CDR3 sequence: CASSRVRGWDTEAFF. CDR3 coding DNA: TGTGCCAGCAGTCGGGTCCGTGGTTGGGACACTGAAGCTTTCTTT.

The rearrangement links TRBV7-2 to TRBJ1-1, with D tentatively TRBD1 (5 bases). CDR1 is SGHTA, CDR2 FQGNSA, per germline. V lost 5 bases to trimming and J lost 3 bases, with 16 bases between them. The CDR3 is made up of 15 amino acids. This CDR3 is CASSTQWGGDTEAFF. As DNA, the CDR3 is TGTGCCAGCAGCACCCAGTGGGGAGGGGACACTGAAGCTTTCTTT.

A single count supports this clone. The CDR3 is CASSRTGGGELFF. As DNA, the CDR3 is TGTGCCAGCAGCCGAACAGGGGGCGGGGAGCTGTTTTTT. V usage is TRBV3-1 (or the pseudogene TRBV3-2) and J usage is TRBJ2-2; 8 positions match TRBD1. This CDR3 has 13 residues. The germline CDR1 and CDR2 sequences are LGHDT and YNNKEL (reference sequence). V gave up 4 bases and J gave up 7 bases; unmatched junction bases: 2.

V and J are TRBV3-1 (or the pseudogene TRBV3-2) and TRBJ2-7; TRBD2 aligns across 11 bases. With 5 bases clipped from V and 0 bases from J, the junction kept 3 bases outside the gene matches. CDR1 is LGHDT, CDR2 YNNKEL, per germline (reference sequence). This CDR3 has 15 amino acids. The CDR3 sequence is CASSGGTSGSYEQYF. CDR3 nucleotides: TGTGCCAGCAGCGGTGGGACTAGCGGCTCCTACGAGCAGTACTTC.

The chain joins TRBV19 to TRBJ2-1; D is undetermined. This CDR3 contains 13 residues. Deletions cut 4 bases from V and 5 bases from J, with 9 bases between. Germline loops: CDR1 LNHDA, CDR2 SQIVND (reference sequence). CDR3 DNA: TGTGCCAGTAGTACATACTACGACAATGAGCAGTTCTTC. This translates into CASSTYYDNEQFF.

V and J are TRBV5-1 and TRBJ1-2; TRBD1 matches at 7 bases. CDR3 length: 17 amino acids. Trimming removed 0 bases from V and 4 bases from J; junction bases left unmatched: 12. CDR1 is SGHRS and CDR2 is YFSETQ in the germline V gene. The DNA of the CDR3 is TGCGCCAGCAGCTTGGACCCTAATAACAGGGGTGGCTATGGCTACACCTTC. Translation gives CASSLDPNNRGGYGYTF.

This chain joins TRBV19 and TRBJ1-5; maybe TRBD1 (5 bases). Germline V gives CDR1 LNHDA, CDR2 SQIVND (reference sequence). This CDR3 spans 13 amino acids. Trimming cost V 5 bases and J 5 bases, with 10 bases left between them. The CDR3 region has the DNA TGTGCCAGTAGTGGACACCTTTATCAGCCCCAGCATTTT. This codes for CASSGHLYQPQHF.

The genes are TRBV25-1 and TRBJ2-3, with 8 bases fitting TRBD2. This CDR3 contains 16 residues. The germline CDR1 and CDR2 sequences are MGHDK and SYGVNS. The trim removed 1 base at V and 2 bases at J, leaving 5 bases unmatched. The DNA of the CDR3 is TGTGCCAGCAGTGAATCGGGACTAGGAAACACAGATACGCAGTATTTT. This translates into CASSESGLGNTDTQYF.

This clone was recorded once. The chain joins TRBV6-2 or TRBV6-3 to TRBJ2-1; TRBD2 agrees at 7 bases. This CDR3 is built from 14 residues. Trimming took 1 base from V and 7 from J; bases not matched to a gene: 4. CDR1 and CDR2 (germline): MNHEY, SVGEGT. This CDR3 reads CASSYLRAGNEQFF. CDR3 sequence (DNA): TGTGCCAGCAGTTACTTACGAGCGGGAAATGAGCAGTTCTTC.

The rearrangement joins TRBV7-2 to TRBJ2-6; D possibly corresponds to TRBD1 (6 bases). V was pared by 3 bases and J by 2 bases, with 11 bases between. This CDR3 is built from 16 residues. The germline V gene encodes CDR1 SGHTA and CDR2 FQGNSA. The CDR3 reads CASSFSRGAGANVLTF. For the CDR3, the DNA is TGTGCCAGCAGCTTCTCCAGGGGCGCTGGGGCCAACGTCCTGACTTTC.

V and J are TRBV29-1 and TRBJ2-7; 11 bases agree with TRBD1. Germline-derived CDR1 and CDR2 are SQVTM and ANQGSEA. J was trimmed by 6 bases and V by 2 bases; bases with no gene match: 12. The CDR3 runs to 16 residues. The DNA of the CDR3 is TGCAGCGTTGAAAGGACAGGGGGCGGCCTCGTGGCCGAGCAGTACTTC. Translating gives CSVERTGGGLVAEQYF.

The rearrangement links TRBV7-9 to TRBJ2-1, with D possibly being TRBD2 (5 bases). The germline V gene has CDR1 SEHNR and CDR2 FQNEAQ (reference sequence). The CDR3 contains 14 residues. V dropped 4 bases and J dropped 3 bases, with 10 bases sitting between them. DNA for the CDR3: TGTGCCAGCAGCTACTTTCGGGGCTACAATGAGCAGTTCTTC. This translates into CASSYFRGYNEQFF. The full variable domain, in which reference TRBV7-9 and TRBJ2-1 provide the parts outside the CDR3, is DTGVSQNPRHKITKRGQNVTFRCDPISEHNRLYWYRQTLGQGPEFLTYFQNEAQLEKSRLLSDRFSAERPKGSFSTLEIQRTEQGDSAMYLCASSYFRGYNEQFFGPGTRLTVL.

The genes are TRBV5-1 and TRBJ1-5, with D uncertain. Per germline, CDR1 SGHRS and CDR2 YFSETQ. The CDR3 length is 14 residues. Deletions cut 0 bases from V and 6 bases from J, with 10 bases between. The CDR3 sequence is CASSLDRGGQPQHF. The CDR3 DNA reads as TGCGCCAGCAGCTTGGATCGGGGTGGTCAGCCCCAGCATTTT. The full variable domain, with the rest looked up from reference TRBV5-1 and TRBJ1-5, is KAGVTQTPRYLIKTRGQQVTLSCSPISGHRSVSWYQQTPGQGLQFLFEYFSETQRNKGNFPGRFSGRQFSNSRSEMNVSTLELGDSALYLCASSLDRGGQPQHFGDGTRLSIL.

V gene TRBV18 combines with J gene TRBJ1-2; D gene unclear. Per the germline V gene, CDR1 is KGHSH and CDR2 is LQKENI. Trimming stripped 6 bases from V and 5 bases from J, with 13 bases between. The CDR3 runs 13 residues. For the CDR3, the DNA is TGTGCCAGCTCCCTAGCGGACGGGTATGGCTACACCTTC. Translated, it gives CASSLADGYGYTF.

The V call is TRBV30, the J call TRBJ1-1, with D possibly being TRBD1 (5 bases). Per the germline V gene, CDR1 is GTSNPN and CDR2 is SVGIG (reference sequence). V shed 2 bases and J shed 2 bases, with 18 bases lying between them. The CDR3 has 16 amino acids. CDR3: CAWSPMGQGGNTEAFF. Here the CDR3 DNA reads TGTGCCTGGAGTCCCATGGGGCAGGGTGGTAACACTGAAGCTTTCTTT.

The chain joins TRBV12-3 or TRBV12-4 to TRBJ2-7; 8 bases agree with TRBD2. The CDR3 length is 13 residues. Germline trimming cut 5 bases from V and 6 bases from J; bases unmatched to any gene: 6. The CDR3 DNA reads TGTGCCAGCAGTCCCGGGGGGGGGCTCGAGCAGTACTTC. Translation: CASSPGGGLEQYF.

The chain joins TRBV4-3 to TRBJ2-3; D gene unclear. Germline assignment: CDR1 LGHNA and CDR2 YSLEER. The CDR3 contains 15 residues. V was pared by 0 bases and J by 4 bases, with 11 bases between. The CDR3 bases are TGCGCCAGCAGCCAAGAGCGGATTCCCTCAGATACGCAGTATTTT. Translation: CASSQERIPSDTQYF.

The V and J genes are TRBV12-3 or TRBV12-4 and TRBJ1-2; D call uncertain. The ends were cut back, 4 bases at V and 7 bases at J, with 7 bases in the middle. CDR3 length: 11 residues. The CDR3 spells CASSYSFGYTF. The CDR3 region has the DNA TGTGCCAGCAGTTACTCCTTTGGCTACACCTTC.

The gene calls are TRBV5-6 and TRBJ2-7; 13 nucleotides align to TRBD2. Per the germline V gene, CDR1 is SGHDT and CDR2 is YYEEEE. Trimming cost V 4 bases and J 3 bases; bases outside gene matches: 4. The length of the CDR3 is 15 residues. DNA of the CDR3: TGTGCCAGCAGCGGGGGGACTAGCGGGAACTACGAGCAGTACTTC. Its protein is CASSGGTSGNYEQYF.

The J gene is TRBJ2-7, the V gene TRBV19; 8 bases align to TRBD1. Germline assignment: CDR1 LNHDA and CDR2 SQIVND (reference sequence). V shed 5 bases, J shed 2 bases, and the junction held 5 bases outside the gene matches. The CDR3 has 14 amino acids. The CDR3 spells CASSPQGATYEQYF. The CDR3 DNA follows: TGTGCCAGTAGTCCCCAGGGGGCCACCTACGAGCAGTACTTC.

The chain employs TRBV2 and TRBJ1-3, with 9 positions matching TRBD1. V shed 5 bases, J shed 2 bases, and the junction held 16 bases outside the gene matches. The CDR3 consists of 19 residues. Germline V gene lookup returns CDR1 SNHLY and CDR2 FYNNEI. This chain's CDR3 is CASSPTGTGILGPGNTIYF. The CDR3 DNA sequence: TGTGCCAGCAGTCCAACCGGGACAGGGATTTTGGGACCTGGAAACACCATATATTTT.

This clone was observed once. CDR3 region: CATGGFTEAFF. CDR3 in DNA: TGTGCCACCGGGGGGTTCACTGAAGCTTTCTTT. The rearrangement uses TRBV19 and TRBJ1-1, with D possibly being TRBD1 (5 bases). CDR3 size: 11 residues. The germline CDR1 and CDR2 sequences are LNHDA and SQIVND (reference sequence). Trimming took off 10 bases at V and 4 bases at J, with 10 bases between the two ends.

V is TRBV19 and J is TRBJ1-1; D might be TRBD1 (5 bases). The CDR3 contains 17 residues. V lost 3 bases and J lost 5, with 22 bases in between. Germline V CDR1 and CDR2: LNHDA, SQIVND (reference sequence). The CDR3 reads CASSIGRGGISKTEAFF. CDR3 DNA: TGTGCCAGTAGTATTGGACGGGGGGGGATATCGAAAACTGAAGCTTTCTTT.